These 21 T cell receptor beta chains were all obtained from the same sample, sequenced in a study of PD-1 blockade in mismatch repair-deficient tumors. Sequenced by immunoSEQ multiplex PCR; TCRdb stores in-frame clones only, minus some. This table has over 100,000 clones, 65% to 80% appearing once. The sample was peripheral blood, taken more than 58 weeks after starting pembrolizumab. All receptors derive from an adult with mismatch repair-deficient cancer.

This chain connects TRBV11-3 to TRBJ1-1, with D unresolved. V lost 2 bases and J lost 0, with 4 bases in between. This CDR3 has 13 residues. Germline CDR1 is SGHNT and CDR2 is YENEEA. The CDR3 loop reads CASSLLVNTEAFF. The CDR3 DNA follows: TGTGCCAGCAGCTTATTGGTGAACACTGAAGCTTTCTTT.

In this sample, this clone turned up once. The chain recombines TRBV20-1 with TRBJ2-3; D remains ambiguous. This CDR3 is 11 amino acids long. Germline V gene sequence: CDR1 DFQATT, CDR2 SNEGSKA (reference sequence). V lost 5 bases and J lost 4, with 7 bases in between. DNA for the CDR3: TGCAGTGCTCCCGCTCCAGATACGCAGTATTTT. It codes for CSAPAPDTQYF.

The V gene is TRBV7-2, the J gene TRBJ2-1; D gene ambiguous. The CDR3 covers 11 residues. The V gene's germline CDR1 is SGHTA and CDR2 FQGNSA. Between the trimmed V and J ends, which lost 2 bases and 9 bases, there was a span of 5 bases. The chain's CDR3 is CASSLLIEQFF. CDR3 bases: TGTGCCAGCAGCTTATTGATTGAGCAGTTCTTC.

This rearrangement joins TRBV7-9 to TRBJ2-1; D is possibly TRBD1 (6 bases). Per the germline V gene, CDR1 is SEHNR and CDR2 is FQNEAQ (reference sequence). This CDR3 is built from 17 residues. V lost 4 bases and J 5 bases, leaving 21 bases between the germline ends. The CDR3 DNA sequence: TGTGCCAGCAGCTCAACCCAGGGGCTAGCCGGGCACAATGAGCAGTTCTTC. Its protein product is CASSSTQGLAGHNEQFF.

CDR3 nucleotides: TGCGCCAGCAGCTTGGTGGGACAGGGGGCGGGCGGGACTGAAGCTTTCTTT. Translating gives CASSLVGQGAGGTEAFF. The chain couples TRBV5-1 to TRBJ1-1; 12 bases fit TRBD1. Germline V gene lookup returns CDR1 SGHRS and CDR2 YFSETQ. Losses at the gene ends were 0 bases for V and 5 bases for J; bases not matched to a gene: 8. The CDR3 totals 17 residues.

The chain joins TRBV7-2 to TRBJ2-5; 10 positions agree with TRBD2. Looked up from germline, CDR1 is SGHTA and CDR2 is FQGNSA. This CDR3 has 13 residues. With V trimmed by 6 bases and J by 5 bases, 3 bases remained unmatched. CDR3 in amino acids: CASSPSGSETQYF. DNA for the CDR3: TGTGCCAGCAGTCCTAGCGGGAGTGAGACCCAGTACTTC.

The chain combines TRBV6-5 with TRBJ1-2; D unclear. Per germline, CDR1 MNHEY and CDR2 SVGAGI. The V gene lost 2 bases and the J gene lost 3 bases, with 7 bases spanning the gap. The CDR3 is 13 amino acids. The CDR3 DNA reads TGTGCCAGCAGTTACAAGGGAGACTATGGCTACACCTTC. This encodes CASSYKGDYGYTF.

This clone was detected only a few times. The rearrangement links TRBV18 to TRBJ2-7, with D possibly matching TRBD1 (5 bases). The V gene's germline CDR1 is KGHSH and CDR2 LQKENI. CDR3 length: 13 amino acids. V shed 4 bases and J shed 2 bases, with 9 bases lying between them. The CDR3 nucleotides read TGTGCCAGCTCACGACAGATTACCTACGAGCAGTACTTC. Its translation is CASSRQITYEQYF.

The chain combines TRBV4-2 with TRBJ2-7; D possibly corresponds to TRBD2 (7 bases). The V gene's germline CDR1 is LGHNA and CDR2 YNFKEQ. V gave up 0 bases and J gave up 0 bases, with 15 bases separating them. The CDR3 has 17 amino acids. The CDR3 region has the DNA TGTGCCAGCAGCCAAGAGGGTGGGGGGGCCAACTCCTACGAGCAGTACTTC. Protein sequence: CASSQEGGGANSYEQYF.

The chain combines TRBV27 with TRBJ2-5; 7 bases are shared with TRBD1. The CDR3 is made up of 15 amino acids. J gave up 2 bases and V 8 bases, and 11 bases lay outside the gene matches. Germline CDR1 is MNHEY and CDR2 is SMNVEV (reference sequence). CDR3 coding DNA: TGTGCCAGCTGCCTCCGGACAGGTTATCAAGAGACCCAGTACTTC. This sequence encodes CASCLRTGYQETQYF.

The rearrangement uses TRBV19 and TRBJ2-1, with TRBD1 matching 9 bases. Trimming removed 6 bases from V and 2 bases from J; junction bases left unmatched: 11. The CDR3 runs 17 residues. Germline V gene data show CDR1 as LNHDA and CDR2 as SQIVND (reference sequence). The chain's CDR3 is CASSPLIGTGPYNEQFF. The DNA of the CDR3 is TGTGCCAGTAGCCCTCTCATTGGGACAGGGCCCTACAATGAGCAGTTCTTC.

The gene calls are TRBV18 and TRBJ1-3, with 9 bases lining up with TRBD1. CDR3 length: 18 residues. Germline CDR1 and CDR2: KGHSH and LQKENI. V shed 2 bases and J 0 bases; nucleotides not matched to a gene: 8. CDR3 amino acids: CASSPVQGALSSGNTIYF. For the CDR3, the DNA is TGTGCCAGCTCACCAGTACAGGGGGCTCTCAGCTCTGGAAACACCATATATTTT.

This clone was counted a single time. The V and J genes are TRBV27 and TRBJ2-2; TRBD1 matches at 8 bases. Germline V gene data show CDR1 as MNHEY and CDR2 as SMNVEV (reference sequence). V lost 5 bases and J lost 0; bases outside the gene matches: 14. The CDR3 runs to 19 residues. The CDR3 protein is CASSRTGNPSLANTGELFF. The CDR3 DNA reads TGTGCCAGCAGTCGGACAGGGAACCCTAGCCTGGCGAACACCGGGGAGCTGTTTTTT.

This clone turned up a few times. This rearrangement joins TRBV28 to TRBJ1-5, with unresolved D. Between the trimmed V and J ends, which lost 2 bases and 9 bases, there was a span of 8 bases. The CDR3 contains 12 residues. The germline gives CDR1 MDHEN, CDR2 SYDVKM. The CDR3 DNA reads TGTGCCAGCAGTTTAGTCGGTGGGCCCCAGCATTTT. The encoded protein is CASSLVGGPQHF.

J is TRBJ2-3 and V is TRBV11-3; D is possibly TRBD2 (6 bases). This CDR3 has 15 amino acids. Trimming stripped 3 bases from V and 2 bases from J, with 12 bases between. The germline V gene has CDR1 SGHNT and CDR2 YENEEA. CDR3: CASSLSGLLTDTQYF. The CDR3 nucleotides read TGTGCCAGCAGCTTGTCGGGACTCCTCACAGATACGCAGTATTTT.

V gene TRBV11-2 combines with J gene TRBJ1-2, with 9 positions matching TRBD1. The CDR3 length is 15 residues. V trimming: 4 bases; J trimming: 6 bases; junction bases outside the gene matches: 9. CDR1 SGHAT and CDR2 FQNNGV come from the germline V gene. This chain's CDR3 is CASSSTRTGADGYTF. The DNA for the CDR3 is TGTGCCAGCAGCTCTACCAGGACAGGGGCTGATGGCTACACCTTC.

The chain joins TRBV9 to TRBJ2-5; 8 bases are shared with TRBD2. Germline-derived CDR1 and CDR2 are SGDLS and YYNGEE. This CDR3 has 15 amino acids. V dropped 4 bases and J dropped 3; count of bases not matched to a gene: 8. For the CDR3, the DNA is TGTGCCAGCAGCTTACGTACTAGCGGTAAAGAGACCCAGTACTTC. Its protein product is CASSLRTSGKETQYF.

The V gene is TRBV5-4, the J gene TRBJ2-1; D not certain. The CDR3 spans 11 residues. V dropped 4 bases and J dropped 10 bases, with 9 bases sitting between them. Germline V CDR1 and CDR2: SGHNT, YYREEE (reference sequence). The CDR3 bases are TGTGCCAGCAGCCTGGGAACGGAGCAGTTCTTC. Translating gives CASSLGTEQFF.

The V gene is TRBV19, the J gene TRBJ2-7, with TRBD2 as a possible D gene (5 bases). CDR3 size: 15 residues. Trimming cost V 8 bases and J 5 bases, with 22 bases left between them. Germline V gene data show CDR1 as LNHDA and CDR2 as SQIVND (reference sequence). The CDR3 bases are TGTGCCAGTTCAGGTGATCGGGGAAGGACCCACGAGCAGTACTTC. Its translation: CASSGDRGRTHEQYF.

The CDR3 spells CASSYSPGANYGYTF. The CDR3, as DNA: TGTGCCAGCAGTTACTCTCCGGGAGCTAACTATGGCTACACCTTC. The V gene is TRBV6-5, the J gene TRBJ1-2; D not resolved. V was cut by 0 bases and J by 0 bases, with 8 bases left in between. This CDR3 has 15 residues. The V gene's germline CDR1 is MNHEY and CDR2 SVGAGI.

J is TRBJ1-1 and V is TRBV25-1; D possibly corresponds to TRBD1 (5 bases). Germline-derived CDR1 and CDR2 are MGHDK and SYGVNS. V was shortened by 1 base and J by 5 bases, with 8 bases between the two germline ends. This CDR3 region has 13 residues. The CDR3: CASSEFRETEAFF. The CDR3 DNA sequence: TGTGCCAGCAGTGAATTCAGGGAAACTGAAGCTTTCTTT. The complete variable domain, with remaining parts taken from reference TRBV25-1 and TRBJ1-1, reads EADIYQTPRYLVIGTGKKITLECSQTMGHDKMYWYQQDPGMELHLIHYSYGVNSTEKGDLSSESTVSRIRTEHFPLTLESARPSHTSQYLCASSEFRETEAFFGQGTRLTVV.